This TCR beta chain was documented in a study of blood T cell repertoires in COVID-19. Using immunoSEQ multiplex PCR, the repertoire was profiled, and TCRdb retains in-frame clones only, with some absent. The repertoire has about 130,000 clones, around 88% of them found once; the top ten carry 2% to 2.5%. Sequencing input: PBMCs or T cells enriched from blood (not recorded which). The clonotype comes from a woman between 45 and 60 years old who had recovered from COVID-19.

CDR3 protein: CSLRQSMNTEAFF. The DNA for the CDR3 is TGCAGCCTAAGACAGTCCATGAACACTGAAGCTTTCTTT. V usage is TRBV29-1 and J usage is TRBJ1-1; D possibly corresponds to TRBD1 (5 bases). There are 13 residues in the CDR3. V gave up 8 bases and J gave up 0 bases, with 13 bases separating them. Germline CDR1 SQVTM, CDR2 ANQGSEA.